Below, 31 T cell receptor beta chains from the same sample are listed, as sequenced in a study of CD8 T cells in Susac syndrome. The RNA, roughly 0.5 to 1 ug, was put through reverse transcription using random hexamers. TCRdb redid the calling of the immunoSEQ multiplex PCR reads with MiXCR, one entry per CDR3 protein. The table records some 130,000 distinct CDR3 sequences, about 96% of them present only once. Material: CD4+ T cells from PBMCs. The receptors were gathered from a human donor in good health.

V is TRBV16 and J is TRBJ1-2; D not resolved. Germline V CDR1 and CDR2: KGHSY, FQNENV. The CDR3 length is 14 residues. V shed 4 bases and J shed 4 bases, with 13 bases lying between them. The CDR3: CASSPELDLYGYTF. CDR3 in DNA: TGTGCCAGCAGCCCAGAATTAGACCTCTATGGCTACACCTTC.

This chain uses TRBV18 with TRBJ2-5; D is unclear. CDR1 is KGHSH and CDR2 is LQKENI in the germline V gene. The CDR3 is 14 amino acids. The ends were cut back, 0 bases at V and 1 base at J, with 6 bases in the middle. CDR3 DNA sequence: TGTGCCAGCTCACCACCGGCTAGCCAAGAGACCCAGTACTTC. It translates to CASSPPASQETQYF.

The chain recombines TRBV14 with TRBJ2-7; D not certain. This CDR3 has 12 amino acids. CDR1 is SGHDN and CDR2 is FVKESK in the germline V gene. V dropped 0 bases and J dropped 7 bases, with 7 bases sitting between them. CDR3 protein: CASSQDRLEQYF. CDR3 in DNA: TGTGCCAGCAGCCAAGATAGGTTGGAGCAGTACTTC.

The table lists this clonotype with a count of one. The CDR3 DNA is TGTGCCAGTAGTGAGAATGGGGGCAATCAGCCCCAGCATTTT. Its protein is CASSENGGNQPQHF. This chain joins TRBV19 and TRBJ1-5; no definite D call. The V gene's germline CDR1 is LNHDA and CDR2 SQIVND (reference sequence). V was shortened by 5 bases and J by 2 bases, with 10 bases between the two germline ends. CDR3 size: 14 residues.

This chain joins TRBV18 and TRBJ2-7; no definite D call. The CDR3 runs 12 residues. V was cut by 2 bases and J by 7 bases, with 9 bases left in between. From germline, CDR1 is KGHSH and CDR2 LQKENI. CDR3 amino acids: CASSPSTREQYF. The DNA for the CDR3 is TGTGCCAGCTCACCATCCACCAGAGAGCAGTACTTC. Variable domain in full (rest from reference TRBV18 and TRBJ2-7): NAGVMQNPRHLVRRRGQEARLRCSPMKGHSHVYWYRQLPEEGLKFMVYLQKENIIDESGMPKERFSAEFPKEGPSILRIQQVVRGDSAAYFCASSPSTREQYFGPGTRLTVT.

CDR3 region: CSARLSGSSDTQYF. The DNA for the CDR3 is TGCAGTGCTAGACTTAGCGGGAGTTCAGATACGCAGTATTTT. V gene TRBV20-1 combines with J gene TRBJ2-3; TRBD2 matches 9 bases. V lost 2 bases to trimming and J lost 4 bases; unmatched junction nucleotides: 4. The germline CDR1 and CDR2 sequences are DFQATT and SNEGSKA (reference sequence). CDR3 length: 14 residues.

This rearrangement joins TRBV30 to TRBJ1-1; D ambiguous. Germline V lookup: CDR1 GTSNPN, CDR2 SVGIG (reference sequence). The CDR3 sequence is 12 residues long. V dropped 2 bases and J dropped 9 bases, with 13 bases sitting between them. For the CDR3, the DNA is TGTGCCTGGAGTCTCACCCCGGGGAAAGCTTTCTTT. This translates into CAWSLTPGKAFF.

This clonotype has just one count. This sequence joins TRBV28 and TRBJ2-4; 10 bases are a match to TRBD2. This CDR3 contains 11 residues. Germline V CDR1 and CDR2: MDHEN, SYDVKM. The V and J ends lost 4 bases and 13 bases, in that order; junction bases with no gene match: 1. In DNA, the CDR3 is TGTGCCAGCAGTTCTAGCGGGAGCCAGTACTTC. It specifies CASSSSGSQYF.

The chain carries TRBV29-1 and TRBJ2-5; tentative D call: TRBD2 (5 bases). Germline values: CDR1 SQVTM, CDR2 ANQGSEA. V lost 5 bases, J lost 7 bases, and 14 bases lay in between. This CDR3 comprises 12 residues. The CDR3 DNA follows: TGCAGCGTTCTTTTGCTAGCCGGGACCCAGTACTTC. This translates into CSVLLLAGTQYF. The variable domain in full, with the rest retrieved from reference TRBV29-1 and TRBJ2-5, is SAVISQKPSRDICQRGTSLTIQCQVDSQVTMMFWYRQQPGQSLTLIATANQGSEATYESGFVIDKFPISRPNLTFSTLTVSNMSPEDSSIYLCSVLLLAGTQYFGPGTRLLVL.

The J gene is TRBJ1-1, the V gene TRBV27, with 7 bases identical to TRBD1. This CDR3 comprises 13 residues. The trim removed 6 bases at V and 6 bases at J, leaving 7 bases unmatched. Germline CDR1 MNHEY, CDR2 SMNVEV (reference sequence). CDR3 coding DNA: TGTGCCAGCAGCCATGACAGGGCCCCTGAAGCTTTCTTT. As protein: CASSHDRAPEAFF.

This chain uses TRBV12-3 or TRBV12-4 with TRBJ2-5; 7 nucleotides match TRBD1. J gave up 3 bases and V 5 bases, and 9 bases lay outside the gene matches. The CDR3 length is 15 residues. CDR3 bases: TGTGCCAGCAGTATATACAGGGGCGGAGAAGAGACCCAGTACTTC. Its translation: CASSIYRGGEETQYF.

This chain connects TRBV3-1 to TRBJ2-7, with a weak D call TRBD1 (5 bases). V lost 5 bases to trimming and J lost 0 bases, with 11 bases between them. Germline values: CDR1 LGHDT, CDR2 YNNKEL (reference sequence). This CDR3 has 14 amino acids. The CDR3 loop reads CASSTRQSSYEQYF. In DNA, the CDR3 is TGTGCCAGCAGCACCCGACAGAGCTCCTACGAGCAGTACTTC.

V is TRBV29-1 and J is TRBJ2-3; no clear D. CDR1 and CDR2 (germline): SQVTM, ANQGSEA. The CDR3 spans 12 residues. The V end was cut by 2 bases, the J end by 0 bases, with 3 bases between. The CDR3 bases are TGCAGCGTTGAAACAAGCACAGATACGCAGTATTTT. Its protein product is CSVETSTDTQYF.

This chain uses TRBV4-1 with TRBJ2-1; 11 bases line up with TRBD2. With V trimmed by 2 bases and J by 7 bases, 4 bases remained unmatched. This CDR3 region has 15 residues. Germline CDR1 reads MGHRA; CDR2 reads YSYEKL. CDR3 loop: CASSQTSGRRNEQFF. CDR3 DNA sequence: TGCGCCAGCAGCCAAACTAGCGGGAGACGTAATGAGCAGTTCTTC.

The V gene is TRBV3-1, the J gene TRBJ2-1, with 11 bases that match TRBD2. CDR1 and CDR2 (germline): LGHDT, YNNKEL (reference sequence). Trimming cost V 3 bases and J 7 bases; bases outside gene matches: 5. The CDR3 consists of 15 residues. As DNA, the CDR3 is TGTGCCAGCAGCCAGTCCACTAGCGGGAGAAATGAGCAGTTCTTC. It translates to CASSQSTSGRNEQFF.

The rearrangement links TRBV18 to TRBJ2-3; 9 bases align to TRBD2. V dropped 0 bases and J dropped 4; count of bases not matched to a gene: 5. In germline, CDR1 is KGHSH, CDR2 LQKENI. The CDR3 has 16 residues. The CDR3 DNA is TGTGCCAGCTCACCACCGGTAGCGGGAGTCGCAGATACGCAGTATTTT. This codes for CASSPPVAGVADTQYF.

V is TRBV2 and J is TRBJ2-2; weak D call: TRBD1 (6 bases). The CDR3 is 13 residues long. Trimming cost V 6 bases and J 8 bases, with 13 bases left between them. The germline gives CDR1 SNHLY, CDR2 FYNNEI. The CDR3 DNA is TGTGCCAGCAGGCCCGGGACAACGGGGGAGCTGTTTTTT. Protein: CASRPGTTGELFF. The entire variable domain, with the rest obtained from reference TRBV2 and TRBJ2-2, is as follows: EPEVTQTPSHQVTQMGQEVILRCVPISNHLYFYWYRQILGQKVEFLVSFYNNEISEKSEIFDDQFSVERPDGSNFTLKIRSTKLEDSAMYFCASRPGTTGELFFGEGSRLTVL.

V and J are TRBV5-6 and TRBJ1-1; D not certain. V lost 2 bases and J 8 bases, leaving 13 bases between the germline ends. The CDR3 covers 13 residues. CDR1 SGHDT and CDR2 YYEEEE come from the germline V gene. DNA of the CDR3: TGTGCCAGCAGCTTTGGCAGAGAATCCGAAGCTTTCTTT. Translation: CASSFGRESEAFF. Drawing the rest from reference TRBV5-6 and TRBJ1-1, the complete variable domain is DAGVTQSPTHLIKTRGQQVTLRCSPKSGHDTVSWYQQALGQGPQFIFQYYEEEERQRGNFPDRFSGHQFPNYSSELNVNALLLGDSALYLCASSFGRESEAFFGQGTRLTVV.

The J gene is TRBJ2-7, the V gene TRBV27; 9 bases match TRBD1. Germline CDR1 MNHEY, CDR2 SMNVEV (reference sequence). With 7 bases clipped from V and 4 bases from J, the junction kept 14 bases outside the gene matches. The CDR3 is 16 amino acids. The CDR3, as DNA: TGTGCCAGCATCCCCTTCCCCGGGACAGGGCTGTACGAGCAGTACTTC. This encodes CASIPFPGTGLYEQYF.

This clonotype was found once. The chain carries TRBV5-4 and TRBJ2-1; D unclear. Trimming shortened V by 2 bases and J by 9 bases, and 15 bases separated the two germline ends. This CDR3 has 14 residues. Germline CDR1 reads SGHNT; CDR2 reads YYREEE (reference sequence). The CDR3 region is CASSFFSRQTEQFF. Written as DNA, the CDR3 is TGTGCCAGCAGCTTCTTCAGCCGGCAAACTGAGCAGTTCTTC.

The CDR3 nucleotides are TGTGCCAGCAGTTCCCGGGTCTCATTGGGTGAGCAGTTCTTC. Its translation: CASSSRVSLGEQFF. V gene TRBV5-6 combines with J gene TRBJ2-1; no definite D call. Trimming pared 5 bases from V and 9 bases from J, leaving 18 bases between. CDR3 size: 14 residues. Germline CDR1 and CDR2: SGHDT and YYEEEE.

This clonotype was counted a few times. This CDR3 is CASGDSPTYEQYF. DNA of the CDR3: TGTGCCAGCGGGGACAGCCCGACCTACGAGCAGTACTTC. The chain links TRBV2 to TRBJ2-7, with 7 positions matching TRBD1. V shed 8 bases and J 2 bases; nucleotides not matched to a gene: 6. Germline V CDR1 and CDR2: SNHLY, FYNNEI. The CDR3 spans 13 residues. Together with reference TRBV2 and TRBJ2-7, the CDR3 gives the full variable domain: EPEVTQTPSHQVTQMGQEVILRCVPISNHLYFYWYRQILGQKVEFLVSFYNNEISEKSEIFDDQFSVERPDGSNFTLKIRSTKLEDSAMYFCASGDSPTYEQYFGPGTRLTVT.

The CDR3 region has the DNA TGTGCCAGTAGTATAGGGTCGGCAGGTAGCAATCAGCCCCAGCATTTT. Protein: CASSIGSAGSNQPQHF. V is TRBV19 and J is TRBJ1-5; no firm D call. The germline V and J ends were trimmed by 1 base and 0 bases, with 10 bases remaining between them. This CDR3 is built from 16 residues. CDR1 and CDR2 (germline): LNHDA, SQIVND (reference sequence).

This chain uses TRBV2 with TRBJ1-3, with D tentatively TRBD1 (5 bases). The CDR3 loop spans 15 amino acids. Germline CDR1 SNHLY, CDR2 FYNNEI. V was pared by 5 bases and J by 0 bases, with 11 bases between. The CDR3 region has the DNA TGTGCCAGCAGTCTGGGGCTTTACTCTGGAAACACCATATATTTT. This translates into CASSLGLYSGNTIYF.

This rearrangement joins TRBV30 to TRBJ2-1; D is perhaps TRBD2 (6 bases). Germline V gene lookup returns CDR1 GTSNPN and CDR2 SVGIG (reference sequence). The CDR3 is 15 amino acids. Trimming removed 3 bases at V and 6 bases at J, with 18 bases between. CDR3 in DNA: TGTGCCTGGAGGCCGCCTCTCGGGAGAGGCAATGAGCAGTTCTTC. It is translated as CAWRPPLGRGNEQFF.

CDR3 sequence: CASSTDGRDRGYQETQYF. CDR3 coding DNA: TGTGCCAGCAGCACGGACGGCCGGGACAGGGGTTATCAAGAGACCCAGTACTTC. The chain is built from TRBV3-1 and TRBJ2-5, with 10 bases that match TRBD1. In germline, CDR1 is LGHDT, CDR2 YNNKEL (reference sequence). CDR3 length equals 18 residues. V was pared by 5 bases and J by 2 bases, with 14 bases of the junction left unmatched.

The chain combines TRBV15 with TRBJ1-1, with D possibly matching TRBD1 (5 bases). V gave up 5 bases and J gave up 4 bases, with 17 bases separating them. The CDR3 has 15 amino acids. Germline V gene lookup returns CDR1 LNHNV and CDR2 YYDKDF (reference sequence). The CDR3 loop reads CATSLHSGGGTEAFF. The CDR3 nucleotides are TGTGCCACCAGCTTACACAGCGGCGGGGGCACTGAAGCTTTCTTT. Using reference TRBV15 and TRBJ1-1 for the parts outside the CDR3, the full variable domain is DAMVIQNPRYQVTQFGKPVTLSCSQTLNHNVMYWYQQKSSQAPKLLFHYYDKDFNNEADTPDNFQSRRPNTSFCFLDIRSPGLGDTAMYLCATSLHSGGGTEAFFGQGTRLTVV.

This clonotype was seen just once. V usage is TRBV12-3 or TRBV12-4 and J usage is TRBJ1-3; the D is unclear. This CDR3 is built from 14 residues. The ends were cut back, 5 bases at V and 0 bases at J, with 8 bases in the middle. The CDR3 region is CASSHSSSGNTIYF. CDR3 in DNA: TGTGCCAGCAGTCACTCGAGCTCTGGAAACACCATATATTTT.

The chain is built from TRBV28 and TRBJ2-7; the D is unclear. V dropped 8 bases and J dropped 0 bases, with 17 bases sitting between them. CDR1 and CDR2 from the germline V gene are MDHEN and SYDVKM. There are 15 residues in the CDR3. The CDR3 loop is CASSAGSMGSYEQYF. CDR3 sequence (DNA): TGTGCCAGCTCTGCTGGATCGATGGGCTCCTACGAGCAGTACTTC.

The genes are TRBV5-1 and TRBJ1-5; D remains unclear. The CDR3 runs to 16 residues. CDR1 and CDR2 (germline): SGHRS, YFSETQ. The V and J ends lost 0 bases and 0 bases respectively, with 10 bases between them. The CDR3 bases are TGCGCCAGCAGCTTGGATGGAGAAACTAGCAATCAGCCCCAGCATTTT. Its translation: CASSLDGETSNQPQHF.

CDR3 in amino acids: CASSPRNYYTGELFF. CDR3 coding DNA: TGTGCCAGCTCACCACGGAACTACTACACCGGGGAGCTGTTTTTT. The rearrangement uses TRBV18 and TRBJ2-2, with no clear D. V was cut by 1 base and J by 3 bases, with 9 bases left in between. Germline V gene data show CDR1 as KGHSH and CDR2 as LQKENI. This CDR3 comprises 15 residues. The full variable domain, with the rest looked up from reference TRBV18 and TRBJ2-2, is NAGVMQNPRHLVRRRGQEARLRCSPMKGHSHVYWYRQLPEEGLKFMVYLQKENIIDESGMPKERFSAEFPKEGPSILRIQQVVRGDSAAYFCASSPRNYYTGELFFGEGSRLTVL.